A single sample is the source of the 4 T cell receptor beta chains below, sequenced in a study of T cell repertoires in cytomegalovirus infection. Their specific antigens are unknown. TCRdb ran MiXCR on the reads and lists one entry per CDR3 protein. The table lists about a million distinct CDR3 sequences, around 31% of them singletons. The starting material was cultured CD8+ T cells from PBMCs, obtained from culture after CMV antigen stimulation. These receptors came from a human donor in good health (CMV status not recorded). Some clones in this sample may be carry-over from other donors' samples.

This clonotype was picked up many times. The chain couples TRBV7-2 to TRBJ2-3; 7 bases fit TRBD2. J gave up 2 bases and V 1 base, and 6 bases lay outside the gene matches. The CDR3 consists of 16 residues. The germline V gene encodes CDR1 SGHTA and CDR2 FQGNSA. CDR3 sequence: CASSLVAGEITDTQYF. As DNA, the CDR3 is TGTGCCAGCAGCTTAGTGGCGGGGGAGATCACAGATACGCAGTATTTT. The entire variable domain, with the rest obtained from reference TRBV7-2 and TRBJ2-3, is as follows: GAGVSQSPSNKVTEKGKDVELRCDPISGHTALYWYRQSLGQGLEFLIYFQGNSAPDKSGLPSDRFSAERTGGSVSTLTIQRTQQEDSAVYLCASSLVAGEITDTQYFGPGTRLTVL.

This clonotype was seen a few times. The chain is built from TRBV6-5 and TRBJ2-2; 7 bases are shared with TRBD1. The CDR3 has 16 amino acids. Germline V gives CDR1 MNHEY, CDR2 SVGAGI. V shed 0 bases and J 4 bases; nucleotides not matched to a gene: 5. In DNA, the CDR3 is TGTGCCAGCAGTTACTCGGTCACAGGGGCCACCGGGGAGCTGTTTTTT. It codes for CASSYSVTGATGELFF.

V usage is TRBV27 and J usage is TRBJ1-1, with D maybe TRBD1 (5 bases). Between the trimmed V and J ends, which lost 8 bases and 7 bases, there was a span of 20 bases. Germline V gene sequence: CDR1 MNHEY, CDR2 SMNVEV (reference sequence). CDR3 length equals 14 residues. The DNA of the CDR3 is TGTGCCAGCCGACAACTTAGGGGTCCTGGTGAAGCTTTCTTT. The encoded protein is CASRQLRGPGEAFF.

This clonotype came up a few times. The chain uses TRBV4-3 and TRBJ1-2; the D gene is possibly TRBD1 (6 bases). Deletions cut 0 bases from V and 4 bases from J, with 18 bases between. Germline CDR1 is LGHNA and CDR2 is YSLEER. There are 17 residues in the CDR3. The CDR3 sequence is CASSQDTLTTGPYGYTF. The CDR3 DNA is TGCGCCAGCAGCCAAGATACTTTGACAACAGGGCCCTATGGCTACACCTTC.